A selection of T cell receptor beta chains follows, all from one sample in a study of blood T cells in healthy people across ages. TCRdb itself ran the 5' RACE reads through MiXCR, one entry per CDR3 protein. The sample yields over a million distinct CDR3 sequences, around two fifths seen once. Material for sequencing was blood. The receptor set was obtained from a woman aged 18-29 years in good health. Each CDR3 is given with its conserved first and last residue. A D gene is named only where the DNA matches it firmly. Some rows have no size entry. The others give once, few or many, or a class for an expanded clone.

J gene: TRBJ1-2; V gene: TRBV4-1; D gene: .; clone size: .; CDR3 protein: CASSQGSRDGYTF; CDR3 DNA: TGCGCCAGCAGCCAAGGGAGCAGGGATGGCTACACCTTC
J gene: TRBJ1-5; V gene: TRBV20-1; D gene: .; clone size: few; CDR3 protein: CSARGTGGNQPQHF; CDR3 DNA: TGCAGTGCTAGAGGGACTGGGGGCAATCAGCCCCAGCATTTT
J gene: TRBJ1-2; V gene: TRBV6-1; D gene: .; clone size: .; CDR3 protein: CASRDVRYTF; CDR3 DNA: TGTGCCAGCAGGGACGTACGCTACACCTTC
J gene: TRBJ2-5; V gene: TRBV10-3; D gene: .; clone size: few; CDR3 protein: CAISEPGVRETQYF; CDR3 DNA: TGTGCCATCAGTGAGCCGGGGGTCCGGGAGACCCAGTACTTC
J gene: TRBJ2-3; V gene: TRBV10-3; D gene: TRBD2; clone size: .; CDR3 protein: CAISGLAGGPTTQYF; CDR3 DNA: TGTGCCATCAGTGGCCTAGCGGGAGGGCCGACAACGCAGTATTTT
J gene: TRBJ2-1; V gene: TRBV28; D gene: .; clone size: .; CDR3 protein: CASSFNGLWFF; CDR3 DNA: TGTGCCAGCAGTTTTAATGGACTCTGGTTCTTC
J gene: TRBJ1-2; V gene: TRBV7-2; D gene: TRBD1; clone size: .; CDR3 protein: CASTVGQGKANYGYTF; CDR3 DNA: TGTGCCAGCACCGTCGGACAGGGGAAAGCTAACTATGGCTACACCTTC
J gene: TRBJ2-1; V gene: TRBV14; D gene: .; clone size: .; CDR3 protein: CASSPTLLIAAAYNEQFF; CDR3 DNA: TGTGCCAGCAGCCCGACTCTTCTGATAGCGGCCGCCTACAATGAGCAGTTCTTC
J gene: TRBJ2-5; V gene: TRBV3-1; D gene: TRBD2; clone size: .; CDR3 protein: CASSQNKRGETQYF; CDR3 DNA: TGTGCCAGCAGCCAGAATAAGCGGGGAGAGACCCAGTACTTC
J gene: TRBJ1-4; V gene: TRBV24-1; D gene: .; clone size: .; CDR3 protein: CATSGAGNEKLFF; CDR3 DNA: TGTGCCACCAGTGGGGCCGGGAACGAAAAACTGTTTTTT
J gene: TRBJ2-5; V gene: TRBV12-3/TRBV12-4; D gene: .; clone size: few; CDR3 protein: CASSLEGFAVQETQYF; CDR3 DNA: TGTGCCAGCAGTTTAGAAGGATTCGCCGTTCAAGAGACCCAGTACTTC
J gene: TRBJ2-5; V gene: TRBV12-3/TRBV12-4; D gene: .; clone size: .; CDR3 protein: CASSPSGVAQETQYF; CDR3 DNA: TGCGCCAGCAGTCCCTCCGGGGTGGCCCAAGAGACCCAGTACTTC